This note documents a single TCR beta chain sequence. This clone's antigen is unknown. Within one base of it there is no much larger clone, and no base qualities were kept. The cohort comprised around 690 healthy bone marrow donors. At the time of sampling, every cohort member was nominally healthy, though immune exposures that went unrecorded were likely present. The donor tested CMV seronegative and was one of the 352 seronegative cohort members. Each donor provided a peripheral blood sample, and peripheral blood mononuclear cells were used for TCR beta sequencing. Genomic DNA extraction from the blood cell samples was performed with the Qiagen DNeasy Blood Extraction Kit. The protocol used for the library was the immunoSEQ multiplex PCR assay. A mixture of 60 forward primers for TCR Vbeta segments and 13 reverse primers for TCR Jbeta segments was used in the multiplex PCR. The CDR3 region of rearranged TCR beta genes was amplified from genomic DNA with a multiplex PCR assay. The amplified TCR beta libraries were sequenced on the Illumina HiSeq System as 87-base-pair reads. From the authors' description of their analysis: A later analysis tallied tens of millions of unique TCR beta chains across the 650 to 750 repertoires, and about 10 million of those chains were shared by two or more donors. Raw reads were error-corrected and collapsed into unique sequences by a nearest-neighbor algorithm in which closely related sequences were merged to remove PCR and sequencing errors. CDR3 sequences were aligned to IMGT reference sequences to assign V, D and J gene segments. For a sequence to be retained, a match of at least six nucleotides to both a V gene segment and a J gene segment was required. Rearrangements were classified as productive when the CDR3 lacked stop codons and remained in frame with V and J, and all other rearrangements were classified as non-productive. Following IMGT convention, CDR3 was defined as the stretch from the second conserved V-encoded cysteine up to the conserved J-encoded phenylalanine. In an earlier analysis of 500 to 650 of the donors, sequences lacking an unambiguous match to a single V gene segment were excluded. In an earlier analysis of several hundred of the donors, V segments were called functional above 56.7% productive rearrangements and were called segregating when the between-donor standard deviation exceeded 5%. A statistical classification framework was developed to diagnose cytomegalovirus status using the catalog of TCR beta chain sequences. In a later analysis, TCR nucleotide sequences were compared against IMGT/GENE-DB human TR gene sequences so that V and J genes could be assigned. In a later analysis, CDR3 sequences and most-parsimonious VDJ recombination scenarios were assigned using the TCRdist pipeline. In a later analysis, each TCR beta chain was defined by its CDR3 amino acid sequence together with its V-gene family, and reads lacking a unique V-gene family were excluded. A later analysis removed over 500 highly shared, low-generation-probability nucleotide sequences to deal with suspected cross-contamination and a sequencing artifact. In a later analysis, a clonal expansion index for each public chain was calculated from normalized within-repertoire ranks of inferred template counts. In a later analysis, generation probabilities were computed with a VDJ recombination model fitted to out-of-frame rearrangements, and the resulting probabilities were checked against IGoR. In a later analysis, hypergeometric tests were used to score TCR-TCR, TCR-HLA and TCR-CMV co-occurrence, with a repertoire-size bias correction applied to TCR pairs. False discovery rates were estimated in a later analysis by permuting HLA or CMV assignments 20 times. In a later analysis, co-occurring TCRs were grouped using DBSCAN, with TCRdist sequence similarity added in when clustering inside HLA-allele-positive subsets. Repertoires with fewer than 30,000 or more than 120,000 public chains were left out of co-occurrence clustering, as were four to six repertoires with anomalous nucleotide sharing. TCRdb provides this immuneACCESS table in a form limited to in-frame rearrangements. Some clones are lacking; in checked studies, under half of them reflect an unresolved V gene, and why the rest are absent is not known. Clonal size and the V and J genes are those of that table, whereas D and trimming came from the DNA. The sample has 130,000 to 150,000 clones on record, about 80% of them singletons. The ten largest clonotypes hold 4.5% to 6.5% of the sample.

The sample originates from a study of cytomegalovirus exposure and HLA in healthy donors (dated by TCRdb to about 2017). Turning to the overall study: In an earlier analysis of approximately 500 of the donors, 250 to 350 Gb of sequence data and 117 million unique TCR beta sequences from 150 million to 200 million T cells were reported. Approximately 310 gigabases of sequencing data and approximately 93 million unique TCR sequences were included in an early release covering under 650 HLA-typed donors. Of the approximately 400 genotyped donors, roughly 80% fell in the genetic ancestry cluster associated with self-reported Caucasian donors. The study was designed to test whether signatures of past pathogen exposure could be identified by cataloging public T cell receptors. The study used immunosequencing to profile the T cell repertoires of around 600 subjects and linked those repertoires to cytomegalovirus serostatus. A separate validation cohort of approximately 130 different subjects was used in addition to the 666-subject first cohort. To predict cytomegalovirus infection status, the study combined high-throughput TCR immunosequencing, statistical association of individual TCRs with disease status, and machine learning. To study patterns of TCR occurrence, a later analysis re-analyzed previously published TCR beta repertoires from around 670 donors and added high-resolution HLA genotyping. Rather than using new phenotypic data, the later analysis identified candidate immune exposures from TCR beta sequences and from how often those sequences occurred across donors. An earlier analysis of 587 of the donors used high-throughput TCR beta sequencing to judge whether each TCR beta V gene segment behaved as functional or pseudogenic. Donor age, sex, ethnicity and CMV serostatus were compiled together with the repertoire data. A later genetic analysis used genome-wide SNP genotypes for about 65% of the roughly 670 donors, treating that subset as a discovery cohort. All discovery cohort repertoires had been generated on a single sequencing platform. HLA typing covered class I and class II loci at four-digit resolution. Typing coverage varied by locus: roughly 629-630 donors for A, B, C, DRB1 and DQB1; under 550 for DQA1; approximately 610 for DPA1; roughly 450 for DPB1. Because of strong linkage in the cohort, roughly five DR-DQ haplotypes were treated as single units for association and clustering. Across some 400 genotyped donors of the cohort, an average of approximately 200,000 unique TCR beta nucleotide sequences per donor were sequenced, and roughly a sixth of those sequences were non-productive. Study-wide findings and limitations: The classifier was reported to diagnose cytomegalovirus status with high specificity and sensitivity in both the original and validation cohorts. Most TCR sequences were observed very rarely across donors, whereas some public TCRs were present in many individuals. Immune exposure information for the cohort was limited to CMV serostatus. It was suggested by the authors that the approach could potentially be generalized to other disease states and immunological phenotypes. The study gave a list of 150 to 200 TCR beta chains associated with cytomegalovirus. When HLA alleles, especially DR and DQ, strongly co-occurred, TCR associations were difficult to assign to individual alleles. Sequencing depth was assumed to be roughly uniform across donors in the presence/absence analyses, though that assumption may not hold. In a later genetic analysis, fewer N-insertions in productive TCRs were reported among donors in an Asian-associated ancestry cluster than the approximately 630-donor mean. According to a later analysis, most CMV-associated TCR beta chains appeared to be HLA-restricted, and the HLA associations seemed to be driven largely by CMV exposure. A few of the identified cytomegalovirus-associated TCR beta chains were confirmed in vitro to be specific for cytomegalovirus antigens. HLA typing was unavailable for some donors at each locus, so association tests used only the typed subset. In this cohort, only TCR beta chains were sequenced, and detectable features were limited by the absence of alpha or paired-chain data. In a later genetic analysis, a missense DCLRE1C variant was associated with V-gene and J-gene trimming of TCR beta chains, and the association was replicated in an independent cohort. A further reported finding was that TCR beta sequences accurately predicted the HLA-A and HLA-B alleles for most subjects in the first cohort. A later analysis found that TCR association rates varied across HLA loci, with DRB1 alleles showing the most associated TCRs and HLA-C alleles the fewest. At a false discovery rate of 0.05, a later analysis linked about 16,000 TCR beta sequences to specific HLA alleles. In a later analysis, several top co-occurrence clusters were reported to appear linked to parvovirus B19, influenza, CMV and Epstein-Barr virus. Broadly in line with IMGT annotations, most TCR beta V segments showed up in productive rearrangements about 87% or about 30% of the time in an earlier analysis of roughly 590 of the donors. Compared with equally common non-associated chains, HLA-associated TCR beta chains in a later analysis were more clonally expanded and had lower generation probabilities. Correlated functional status among segregating V segments might reflect linkage disequilibrium, but an unknown experimental factor could not be ruled out. Because counts were too low, about 18 rarely observed V segments, including chromosome 9 orphons, were excluded from the earlier analysis of about 500 of the donors. A group of highly shared sequence variants was considered likely to be a technical artifact of the sequencing pipeline.

The sequenced material came from PBMCs. This receptor was taken from a male donor in good health and CMV-seronegative.

The CDR3 region reads CATREWGEGDGYTF. The nucleotides are TGTGCCACCAGAGAATGGGGGGAGGGAGATGGCTACACCTTC. The chain is encoded by TRBV15 joined to TRBJ1-2; a tentative D call is TRBD1 (5 bases match). The CDR3 contains 14 residues, cysteine and phenylalanine counted. Just the 42-base CDR3 DNA is kept, in frame starting at base 1. CDR1 and CDR2 are drawn from the germline V gene (reference sequence): LNHNV, YYDKDF. Between the V and J ends, shortened by 6 bases and 6 bases respectively, the junction contains 17 bases.